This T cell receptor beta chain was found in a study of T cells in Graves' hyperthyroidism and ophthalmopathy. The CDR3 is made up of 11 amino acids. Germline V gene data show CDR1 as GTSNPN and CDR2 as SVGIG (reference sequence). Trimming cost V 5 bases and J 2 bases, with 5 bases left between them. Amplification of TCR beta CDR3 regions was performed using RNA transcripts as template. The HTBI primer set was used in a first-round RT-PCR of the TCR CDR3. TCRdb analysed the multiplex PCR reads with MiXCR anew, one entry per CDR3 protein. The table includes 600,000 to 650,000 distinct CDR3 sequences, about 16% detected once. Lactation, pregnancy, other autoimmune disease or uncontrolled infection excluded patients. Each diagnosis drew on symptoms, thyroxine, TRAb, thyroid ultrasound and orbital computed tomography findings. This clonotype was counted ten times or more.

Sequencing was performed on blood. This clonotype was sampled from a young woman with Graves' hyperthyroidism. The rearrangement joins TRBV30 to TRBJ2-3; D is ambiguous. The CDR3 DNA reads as TGTGCCTGGGATACCACAGATACGCAGTATTTT. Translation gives CAWDTTDTQYF.